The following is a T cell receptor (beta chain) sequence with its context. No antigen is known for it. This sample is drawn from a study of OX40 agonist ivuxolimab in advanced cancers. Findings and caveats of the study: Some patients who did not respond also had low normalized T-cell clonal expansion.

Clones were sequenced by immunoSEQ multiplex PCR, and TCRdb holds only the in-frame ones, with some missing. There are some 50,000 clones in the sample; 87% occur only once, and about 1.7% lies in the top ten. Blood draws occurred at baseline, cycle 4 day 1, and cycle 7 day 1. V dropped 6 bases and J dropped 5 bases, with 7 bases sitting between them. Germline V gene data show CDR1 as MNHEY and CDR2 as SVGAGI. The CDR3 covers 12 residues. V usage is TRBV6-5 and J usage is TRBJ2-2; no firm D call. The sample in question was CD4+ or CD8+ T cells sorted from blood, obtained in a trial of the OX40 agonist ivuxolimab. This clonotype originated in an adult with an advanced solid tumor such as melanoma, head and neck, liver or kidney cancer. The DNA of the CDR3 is TGTGCCAGCAGGGAGTGGACCGGGGAGCTGTTTTTT. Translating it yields CASREWTGELFF.